Listed here are 15 T cell receptor beta chains from one sample, sequenced in a study of blood T cell repertoires in COVID-19. Using immunoSEQ multiplex PCR, the repertoire was profiled, and TCRdb retains in-frame clones only, with some absent. The sample has some 520,000 clones, roughly nine tenths seen once; the top ten hold around 0.92%. What was sequenced was peripheral blood. The source of these receptors is a man between 18 and 29 years old with COVID-19, enrolled during active disease.

The chain has TRBV7-9 and TRBJ2-1; tentatively, D is TRBD1 (5 bases). The CDR3 consists of 13 residues. CDR1 and CDR2 (germline): SEHNR, FQNEAQ (reference sequence). V was clipped by 5 bases and J by 9 bases, with 14 bases between them. This chain's CDR3 is CASSDTIRAEQFF. The CDR3 nucleotides are TGTGCCAGCAGCGATACAATCAGGGCTGAGCAGTTCTTC.

The chain recombines TRBV2 with TRBJ1-1, with 9 bases lining up with TRBD1. J was trimmed by 2 bases and V by 3 bases; bases with no gene match: 10. This CDR3 comprises 17 residues. CDR1 SNHLY and CDR2 FYNNEI come from the germline V gene. CDR3 in DNA: TGTGCCAGCAGTGATTTACAGGGGGCCCTTTTAAACACTGAAGCTTTCTTT. It yields the protein CASSDLQGALLNTEAFF.

The chain employs TRBV11-2 and TRBJ2-5; 7 positions match TRBD1. V dropped 0 bases and J dropped 3; count of bases not matched to a gene: 4. CDR3 length: 15 residues. Per the germline V gene, CDR1 is SGHAT and CDR2 is FQNNGV. The CDR3 nucleotides read TGTGCCAGCAGCTTAGACCCCGGGACAGAAGAGACCCAGTACTTC. Encoded protein: CASSLDPGTEETQYF.

The genes are TRBV19 and TRBJ2-1, with TRBD1 identical over 7 bases. Trimming cost V 9 bases and J 7 bases; bases outside gene matches: 15. The CDR3 has 15 residues. CDR1 is LNHDA, CDR2 SQIVND, per germline (reference sequence). This CDR3 is CASEPGQGEWNEQFF. Here the CDR3 DNA reads TGTGCCAGCGAACCCGGGCAGGGGGAGTGGAATGAGCAGTTCTTC.

The chain employs TRBV6-5 and TRBJ2-2, with D perhaps TRBD1 (6 bases). Germline lookup yields CDR1 MNHEY and CDR2 SVGAGI. The CDR3 consists of 15 residues. V gave up 0 bases and J gave up 4 bases, with 9 bases separating them. CDR3 in DNA: TGTGCCAGCAGTTACTCGACAGGCACCACCGGGGAGCTGTTTTTT. Encoded protein: CASSYSTGTTGELFF.

V is TRBV30 and J is TRBJ2-5; TRBD1 aligns across 9 bases. The J segment lost 2 bases and the V segment lost 6 bases, leaving 4 bases of the junction unmatched. The CDR3 runs to 13 residues. Germline V lookup: CDR1 GTSNPN, CDR2 SVGIG (reference sequence). The DNA of the CDR3 is TGTGCCTGCGGACAGGGGATACAAGAGACCCAGTACTTC. This encodes CACGQGIQETQYF.

The chain links TRBV6-6 to TRBJ2-1, with 13 bases aligning to TRBD2. V lost 2 bases to trimming and J lost 6 bases; unmatched junction nucleotides: 4. This CDR3 is 16 amino acids long. From germline, CDR1 is MNHNY and CDR2 SVGAGI (reference sequence). The DNA of the CDR3 is TGTGCCAGCAGTTACACTAGCGGGGGGGGAATCAATGAGCAGTTCTTC. This encodes CASSYTSGGGINEQFF.

The genes are TRBV4-2 and TRBJ2-5; D gene uncertain. This CDR3 has 14 amino acids. Germline CDR1 is LGHNA and CDR2 is YNFKEQ. V lost 0 bases and J 5 bases, leaving 10 bases between the germline ends. The CDR3 here is CASSQEYPRETQYF. The CDR3 DNA is TGTGCCAGCAGCCAAGAGTACCCGCGGGAGACCCAGTACTTC.

The chain joins TRBV6-5 to TRBJ2-5; TRBD1 might be the D (7 bases). Germline assignment: CDR1 MNHEY and CDR2 SVGAGI. The V and J ends lost 5 bases and 3 bases respectively, with 16 bases between them. This CDR3 comprises 15 residues. CDR3 residues: CASSPMQGGKETQYF. The CDR3 nucleotides are TGTGCCAGCAGTCCCATGCAGGGGGGTAAAGAGACCCAGTACTTC.

A single count supports this clone. This chain connects TRBV5-6 to TRBJ2-7; the D gene is possibly TRBD2 (5 bases). CDR1 is SGHDT, CDR2 YYEEEE, per germline. Trimming stripped 3 bases from V and 5 bases from J, with 12 bases between. This CDR3 is 13 amino acids long. The CDR3 sequence: CASSWRILHEQYF. The CDR3 DNA follows: TGTGCCAGCAGCTGGAGGATTCTCCACGAGCAGTACTTC.

This chain connects TRBV7-9 to TRBJ1-3, with 8 bases that match TRBD1. The CDR3 is 19 amino acids. The germline gives CDR1 SEHNR, CDR2 FQNEAQ (reference sequence). With V trimmed by 0 bases and J by 4 bases, 14 bases remained unmatched. CDR3 DNA sequence: TGTGCCAGCAGCTTAGCATCGGGCTGGACAGGGTTTGTGGGAAACACCATATATTTT. It encodes CASSLASGWTGFVGNTIYF.

The chain combines TRBV20-1 with TRBJ2-7; D is perhaps TRBD2 (6 bases). V was clipped by 3 bases and J by 7 bases, with 10 bases between them. Germline V gene data show CDR1 as DFQATT and CDR2 as SNEGSKA (reference sequence). This CDR3 has 11 residues. The CDR3 reads CSASGSEEQYF. The CDR3 DNA reads as TGCAGTGCTAGCGGGAGTGAAGAGCAGTACTTC.

The genes are TRBV18 and TRBJ2-7, with TRBD1 matching 7 bases. CDR1 is KGHSH and CDR2 is LQKENI in the germline V gene. The CDR3 sequence is 13 residues long. J gave up 2 bases and V 3 bases, and 1 base lay outside the gene matches. CDR3 protein: CASSPGTAYEQYF. The CDR3 nucleotides read TGTGCCAGCTCACCCGGGACAGCCTACGAGCAGTACTTC. Full variable domain (missing parts from reference TRBV18 and TRBJ2-7): NAGVMQNPRHLVRRRGQEARLRCSPMKGHSHVYWYRQLPEEGLKFMVYLQKENIIDESGMPKERFSAEFPKEGPSILRIQQVVRGDSAAYFCASSPGTAYEQYFGPGTRLTVT.

This clone was seen just once. The chain is built from TRBV11-3 and TRBJ2-1, with no clear D. The CDR3 is 11 residues long. In germline, CDR1 is SGHNT, CDR2 YENEEA. Trimming cost V 3 bases and J 8 bases, with 5 bases left between them. CDR3 region: CASSFEYEQFF. CDR3 nucleotide sequence: TGTGCCAGCAGCTTCGAGTATGAGCAGTTCTTC.

The rearrangement joins TRBV30 to TRBJ1-5, with a possible D match to TRBD1 (5 bases). The CDR3 spans 15 residues. Trimming left V 3 bases short and J 4 bases short, with 16 bases between. The germline V gene encodes CDR1 GTSNPN and CDR2 SVGIG (reference sequence). CDR3 nucleotides: TGTGCCTGGAGGAATGGGGGAGGGCGTAATCAGCCCCAGCATTTT. Translation gives CAWRNGGGRNQPQHF.